The entry below describes one T cell receptor beta chain. What it binds is not known. The record originates from a study of human T cells and chemical hapten exposure. Study-wide context: Slight volume differences across pooled libraries mainly accounted for varying per-sample TCR yields. Study-wide results and caveats: With regard to DPC sensitization, TCRs above 1 in 1000 frequency did not change.

Extraction yielded total RNA from whole blood (unfractionated). The library gave individual cDNA molecules unique molecular identifiers. One entry per CDR3 protein results from TCRdb running MiXCR on the reads. The sample has around 120,000 distinct CDR3 sequences, approximately 9% seen once. CDR3 length: 14 amino acids. Trimming cost V 6 bases and J 1 base, with 12 bases left between them. Sequencing used whole blood. This receptor was taken from a human donor in good health. Some clones in this sample may be carry-over from other donors' samples. V is TRBV12-3 or TRBV12-4 and J is TRBJ2-5; tentative D call: TRBD2 (6 bases). CDR3 amino acids: CASRWAGPQETQYF. Here the CDR3 DNA reads TGTGCCAGCAGGTGGGCGGGGCCCCAAGAGACCCAGTACTTC.